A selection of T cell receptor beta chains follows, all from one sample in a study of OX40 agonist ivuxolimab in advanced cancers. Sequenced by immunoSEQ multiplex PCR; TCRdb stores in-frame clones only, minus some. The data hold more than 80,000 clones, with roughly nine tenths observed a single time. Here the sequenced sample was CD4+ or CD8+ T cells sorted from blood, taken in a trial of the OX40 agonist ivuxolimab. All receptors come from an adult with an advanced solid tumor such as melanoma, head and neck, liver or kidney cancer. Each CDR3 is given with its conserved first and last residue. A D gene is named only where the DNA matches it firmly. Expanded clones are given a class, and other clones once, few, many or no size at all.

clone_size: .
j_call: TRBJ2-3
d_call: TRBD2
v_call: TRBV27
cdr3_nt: TGTGCCAGCAGTTTCCTAGCGGGAGTTAACACAGATACGCAGTATTTT
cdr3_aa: CASSFLAGVNTDTQYF

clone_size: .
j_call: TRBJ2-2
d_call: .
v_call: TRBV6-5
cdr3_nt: TGTGCCAGCAGCACCGCCCGGGACACCGGGGAGCTGTTTTTT
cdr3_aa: CASSTARDTGELFF

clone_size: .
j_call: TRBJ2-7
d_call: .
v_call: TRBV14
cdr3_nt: TGTGCCAGCAGCCAGTCGGCAGGGTCGGCCTACGAGCAGTACTTC
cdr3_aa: CASSQSAGSAYEQYF

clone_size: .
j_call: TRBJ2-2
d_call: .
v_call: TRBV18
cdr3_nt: TGTGCCAGCTCACCCCAAAGGATTCGAGCGAACACCGGGGAGCTGTTTTTT
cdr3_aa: CASSPQRIRANTGELFF

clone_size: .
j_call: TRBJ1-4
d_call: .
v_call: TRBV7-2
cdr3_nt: TGTGCCAGCAGCTTAATAGGCAGTCTTAATGAAAAACTGTTTTTT
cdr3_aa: CASSLIGSLNEKLFF

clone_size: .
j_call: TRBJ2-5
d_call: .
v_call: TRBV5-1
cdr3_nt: TGCGCCAGCAGCTTTCGGATACAAGAGACCCAGTACTTC
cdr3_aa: CASSFRIQETQYF

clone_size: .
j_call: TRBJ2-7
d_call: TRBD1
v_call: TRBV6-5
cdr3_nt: TGTGCCAGCAGAGAGGGGACAGGACGATACGAGCAGTACTTC
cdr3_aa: CASREGTGRYEQYF

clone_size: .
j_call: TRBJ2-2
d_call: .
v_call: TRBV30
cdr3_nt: TGTGCCTGGTCTATAGGCGGGGAGCTGTTTTTT
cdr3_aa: CAWSIGGELFF

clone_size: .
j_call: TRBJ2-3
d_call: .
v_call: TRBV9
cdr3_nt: TGTGCCAGCAGCGCTGACCGGGGCCGTGGTAGCACAGATACGCAGTATTTT
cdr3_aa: CASSADRGRGSTDTQYF

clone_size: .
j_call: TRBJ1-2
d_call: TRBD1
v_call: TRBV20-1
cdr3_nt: TGCAGTGCTAGATGGGACAGCTCATACACCTTC
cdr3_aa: CSARWDSSYTF

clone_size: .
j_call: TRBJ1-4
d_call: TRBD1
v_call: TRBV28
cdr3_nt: TGTGCCAGCAGTTTATTTGGGACAGGGCAAAAACTGTTTTTT
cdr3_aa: CASSLFGTGQKLFF

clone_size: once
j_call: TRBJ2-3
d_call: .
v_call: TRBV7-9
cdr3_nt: TGTGCCAGCAGCTTAGCGCATGGCGAAACAGATACGCAGTATTTT
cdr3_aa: CASSLAHGETDTQYF

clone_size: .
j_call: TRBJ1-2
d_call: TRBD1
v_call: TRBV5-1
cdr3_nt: TGCGCCAGCAGCGGACAGGGGGCAGAGGGCTACACCTTC
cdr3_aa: CASSGQGAEGYTF

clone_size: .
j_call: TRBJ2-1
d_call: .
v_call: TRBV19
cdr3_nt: TGTGCCAGTGCCGACAGGCAAAGCCATGAGCAGTTCTTC
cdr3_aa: CASADRQSHEQFF

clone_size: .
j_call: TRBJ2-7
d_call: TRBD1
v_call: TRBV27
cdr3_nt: TGTGCCAGCAGTTACTCCTCTAACAGGGGAGTGGAGCAGTACTTC
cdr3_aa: CASSYSSNRGVEQYF

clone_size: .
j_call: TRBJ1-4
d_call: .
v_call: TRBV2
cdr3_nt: TGTGCCAGCAGGAGACAGCCTAATGAAAAACTGTTTTTT
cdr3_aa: CASRRQPNEKLFF

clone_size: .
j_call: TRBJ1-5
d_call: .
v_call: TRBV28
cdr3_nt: TGTGCCAGCAGTCCGTGGGGGCCCACGGGGCAGCCCCAGCATTTT
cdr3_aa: CASSPWGPTGQPQHF

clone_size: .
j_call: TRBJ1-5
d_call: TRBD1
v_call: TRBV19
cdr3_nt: TGTGCCAGTAGTAAGCGGCAGGGGGCCAACAATCAGCCCCAGCATTTT
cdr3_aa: CASSKRQGANNQPQHF

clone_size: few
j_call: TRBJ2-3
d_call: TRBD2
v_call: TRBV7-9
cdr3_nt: TGTGCCAGCAGCCCCCCTGTCCCGGGGGGTGGCACAGATACGCAGTATTTT
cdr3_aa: CASSPPVPGGGTDTQYF

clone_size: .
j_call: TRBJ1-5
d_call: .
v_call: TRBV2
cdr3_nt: TGTGCCAGCACCACCCAGGAGGGTCAGCCCCAGCATTTT
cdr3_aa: CASTTQEGQPQHF

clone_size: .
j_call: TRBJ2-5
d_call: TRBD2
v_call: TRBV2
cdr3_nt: TGTGCCAGCACCCTAGCGGGCGGGGAGACCCAGTACTTC
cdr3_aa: CASTLAGGETQYF

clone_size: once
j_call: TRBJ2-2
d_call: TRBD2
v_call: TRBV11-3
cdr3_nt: TGTGCCAGCAGCTTAGATCAACTAGCGGGAGTACGGACCGGGGAGCTGTTTTTT
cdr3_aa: CASSLDQLAGVRTGELFF

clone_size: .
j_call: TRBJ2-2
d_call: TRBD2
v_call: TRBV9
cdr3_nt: TGTGCCAGCAGCACGGGACTAGCGGTGAACACCGGGGAGCTGTTTTTT
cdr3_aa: CASSTGLAVNTGELFF

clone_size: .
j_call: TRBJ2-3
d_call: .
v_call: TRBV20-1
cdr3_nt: TGCAGTGCTAGAGAGCGAGATACGCAGTATTTT
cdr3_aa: CSARERDTQYF

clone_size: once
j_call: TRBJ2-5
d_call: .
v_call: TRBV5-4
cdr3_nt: TGTGCCAGCAGCTTGAGGCACCTCCAAGAGACCCAGTACTTC
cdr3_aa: CASSLRHLQETQYF

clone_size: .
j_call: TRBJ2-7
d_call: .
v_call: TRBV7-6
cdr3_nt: TGTGCCAGCAGCAAGGGTGGAATTCCCTACGAGCAGTACTTC
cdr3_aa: CASSKGGIPYEQYF

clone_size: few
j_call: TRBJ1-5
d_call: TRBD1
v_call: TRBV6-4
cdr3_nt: TGTGCCAGCAGCACAGGGGGAGGTCAGCCCCAGCATTTT
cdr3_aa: CASSTGGGQPQHF

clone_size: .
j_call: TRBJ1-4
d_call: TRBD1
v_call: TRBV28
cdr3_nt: TGTGCCAGCAGCCCCAGGGGGCGACAGGGTGAAAAACTGTTTTTT
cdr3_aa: CASSPRGRQGEKLFF

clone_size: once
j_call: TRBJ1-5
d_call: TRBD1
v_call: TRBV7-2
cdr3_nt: TGTGCCAGCAGCTCATCAGGACAGGGGGCGTATCAGCCCCAGCATTTT
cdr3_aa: CASSSSGQGAYQPQHF

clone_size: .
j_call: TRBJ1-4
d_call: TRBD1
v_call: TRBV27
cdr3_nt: TGTGCCAGCAGACTCCACGGGGACAGTGAAAAACTGTTTTTT
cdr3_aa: CASRLHGDSEKLFF

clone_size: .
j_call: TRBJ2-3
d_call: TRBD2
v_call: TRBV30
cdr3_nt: TGTGCCTGGAGTTTGGCTAGCGGGTATAGCACAGATACGCAGTATTTT
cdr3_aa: CAWSLASGYSTDTQYF

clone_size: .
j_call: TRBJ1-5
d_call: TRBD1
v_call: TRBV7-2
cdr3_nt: TGTGCCAGCAGCTGGGGACAGGGGCTGACTCAGCCCCAGCATTTT
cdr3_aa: CASSWGQGLTQPQHF

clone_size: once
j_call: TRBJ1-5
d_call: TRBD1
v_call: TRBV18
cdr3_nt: TGTGCCAGCTCAAGCCGGGACAGGGCTACGCAGCCCCAGCATTTT
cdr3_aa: CASSSRDRATQPQHF

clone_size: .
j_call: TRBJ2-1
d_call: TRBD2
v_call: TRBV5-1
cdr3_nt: TGCGCCAGCAGCTTGGGTCGAGCTAGCGGGATACTGGGTGAGCAGTTCTTC
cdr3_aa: CASSLGRASGILGEQFF